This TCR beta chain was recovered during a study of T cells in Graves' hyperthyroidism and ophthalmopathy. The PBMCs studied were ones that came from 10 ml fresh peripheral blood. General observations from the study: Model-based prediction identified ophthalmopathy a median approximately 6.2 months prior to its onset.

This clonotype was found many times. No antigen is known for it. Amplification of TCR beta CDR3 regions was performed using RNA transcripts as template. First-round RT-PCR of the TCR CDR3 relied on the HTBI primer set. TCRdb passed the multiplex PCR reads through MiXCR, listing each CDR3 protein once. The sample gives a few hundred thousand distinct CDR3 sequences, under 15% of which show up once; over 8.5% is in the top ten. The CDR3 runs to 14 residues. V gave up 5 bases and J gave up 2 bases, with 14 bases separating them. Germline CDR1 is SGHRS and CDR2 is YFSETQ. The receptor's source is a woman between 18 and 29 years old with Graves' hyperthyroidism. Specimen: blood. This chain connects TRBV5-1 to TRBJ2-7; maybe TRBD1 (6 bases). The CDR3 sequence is CASRSTGPTYEQYF. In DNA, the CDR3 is TGCGCCAGCAGGTCGACAGGACCAACCTACGAGCAGTACTTC.